The next 5 T cell receptor beta chains were all read from a single sample in a study of T cell responses to AZD1222 COVID-19 vaccine. Sequencing used immunoSEQ multiplex PCR; TCRdb keeps in-frame clones, though not all of them. The table has over 65,000 clones, roughly nine tenths seen once. This specimen was peripheral blood, taken on day 0 of AZD1222 vaccination. These receptors originate from an adult in good health.

In its sample, this clone is large. The genes are TRBV28 and TRBJ2-7; D gene unclear. The CDR3 totals 14 residues. Germline V gene lookup returns CDR1 MDHEN and CDR2 SYDVKM. V shed 6 bases and J shed 2 bases, with 14 bases lying between them. The CDR3 sequence: CASSPLMGTYEQYF. CDR3 DNA sequence: TGTGCCAGCAGCCCCCTCATGGGAACCTACGAGCAGTACTTC.

The rearrangement uses TRBV30 and TRBJ1-3; tentatively, D is TRBD1 (5 bases). Trimming removed 4 bases at V and 1 base at J, with 17 bases between. The CDR3 sequence is 16 residues long. Germline-derived CDR1 and CDR2 are GTSNPN and SVGIG (reference sequence). CDR3 nucleotide sequence: TGTGCCTGGAAGCCCAGGGACCTTGGTTCTGGAAACACCATATATTTT. It yields the protein CAWKPRDLGSGNTIYF.

The chain combines TRBV14 with TRBJ2-3; 7 bases agree with TRBD2. The V gene end was trimmed by 4 bases and the J gene end by 5 bases; junction bases not matched to a gene: 0. Germline V gene sequence: CDR1 SGHDN, CDR2 FVKESK. The CDR3 contains 12 residues. The CDR3 loop is CASSPGGDTQYF. The DNA for the CDR3 is TGTGCCAGCAGCCCGGGAGGAGATACGCAGTATTTT.

The rearrangement uses TRBV11-1 and TRBJ2-2; D ambiguous. Germline CDR1 SGHAT, CDR2 FQDESV (reference sequence). The CDR3 length is 14 residues. Trimming pared 10 bases from V and 1 base from J, leaving 13 bases between. DNA for the CDR3: TGTGCCACCAAAGCACAGCGGAACACCGGGGAGCTGTTTTTT. Protein product: CATKAQRNTGELFF.

This chain connects TRBV28 to TRBJ1-2, with 9 bases aligning to TRBD1. CDR1 is MDHEN and CDR2 is SYDVKM in the germline V gene. V gave up 4 bases and J gave up 7 bases; unmatched junction bases: 7. This CDR3 region has 14 residues. CDR3 coding DNA: TGTGCCAGCAGTTCGCCGGGACAGGGTGGTGGCTACACCTTC. Protein: CASSSPGQGGGYTF.